This T cell receptor beta chain was recovered during a study of blood T cell repertoires in COVID-19. CDR3 length: 19 amino acids. Germline values: CDR1 SGHRS, CDR2 YFSETQ. Losses at the gene ends were 4 bases for V and 1 base for J; bases not matched to a gene: 17. Cohorts were based on clinical histories the participants reported. The repertoire was sequenced with immunoSEQ multiplex PCR; TCRdb's copy has only in-frame clones and lacks some. The data contain about 160,000 clones, about 85% of them singletons. The sequencing sample was made of PBMCs or T cells enriched from blood (not recorded which). This sequence originates from a middle-aged woman who had been exposed to COVID-19. The chain employs TRBV5-1 and TRBJ2-4; TRBD1 agrees at 7 bases. CDR3 DNA sequence: TGCGCCAGCAGCCCGGGGACAGTAGGGAAAGGGGGCGCCAAAAACATTCAGTACTTC. It translates to CASSPGTVGKGGAKNIQYF.